This T cell receptor (beta chain) was retrieved from a study of T cell responses to AZD1222 COVID-19 vaccine. Broader study findings: Sampled repertoires all dated from after the peak T cell response.

The table came from immunoSEQ multiplex PCR; TCRdb's copy has only in-frame clones and leaves some out. The sample lists about 130,000 clones, approximately 92% occurring once. The V and J ends lost 2 bases and 1 base, in that order; junction bases with no gene match: 4. The length of the CDR3 is 15 residues. CDR1 and CDR2 from the germline V gene are KGHSH and LQKENI. This clone has more than one count but fewer than ten. Its specificity is unknown. Other DNA sequences in the sample encode the same CDR3. The sequenced sample was peripheral blood, obtained 28 days after the second AZD1222 dose. The source of this sequence is an adult who received the AZD1222 COVID-19 vaccine. V and J are TRBV18 and TRBJ2-7; 8 nucleotides line up with TRBD1. CDR3 residues: CASSPGTGLSYEQYF. The CDR3 bases are TGTGCCAGCTCACCAGGGACAGGCCTTTCCTACGAGCAGTACTTC.